The 26 T cell receptor beta chains in this list originate from one sample, sequenced in a study of cytomegalovirus exposure and HLA in healthy donors. The PCR made use of 60 Vbeta and 13 Jbeta primers. Using immunoSEQ multiplex PCR, the repertoire was profiled, and TCRdb retains in-frame clones only, with some absent. The sample carries about 69,000 clones, roughly four fifths recorded once. Sequencing input: PBMCs. These receptors were taken from a woman aged 55-69 years in good health and CMV-seropositive.

The chain combines TRBV7-9 with TRBJ1-2, with D possibly matching TRBD1 (5 bases). Germline lookup yields CDR1 SEHNR and CDR2 FQNEAQ (reference sequence). CDR3 length: 15 amino acids. V lost 5 bases and J lost 6, with 19 bases in between. CDR3 loop: CASSRGQGAPNGYTF. The CDR3 DNA is TGTGCCAGCAGCCGAGGTCAAGGGGCCCCCAATGGCTACACCTTC.

The rearrangement uses TRBV7-9 and TRBJ1-1; D is perhaps TRBD1 (5 bases). The CDR3 runs to 15 residues. Germline-derived CDR1 and CDR2 are SEHNR and FQNEAQ (reference sequence). V gave up 1 base and J gave up 0 bases, with 9 bases separating them. CDR3 sequence (DNA): TGTGCCAGCAGCTTAGGTGCAGGGATGAACACTGAAGCTTTCTTT. It encodes CASSLGAGMNTEAFF.

This clone was picked up a small number of times. The chain has TRBV12-5 and TRBJ1-5, with D perhaps TRBD1 (5 bases). Germline V CDR1 and CDR2: LGHNT, FRNRAP. The CDR3 sequence is 12 residues long. V lost 6 bases, J lost 6 bases, and 9 bases lay in between. The CDR3 protein is CASGRTFQPQHF. CDR3 bases: TGTGCTAGTGGCCGGACATTTCAGCCCCAGCATTTT.

The chain is built from TRBV30 and TRBJ1-1; tentative D call: TRBD1 (6 bases). Per the germline V gene, CDR1 is GTSNPN and CDR2 is SVGIG (reference sequence). CDR3 length: 12 amino acids. Trimming took off 5 bases at V and 11 bases at J, with 18 bases between the two ends. CDR3 amino acids: CAWSTMGGQAFF. DNA for the CDR3: TGTGCCTGGTCTACAATGGGGGGGCAGGCTTTCTTT.

CDR3 sequence reads: CASSQIGGGGNKRTQYF. The CDR3 DNA is TGTGCCAGCAGCCAGATTGGTGGCGGGGGGAACAAGAGGACCCAGTACTTC. This chain uses TRBV14 with TRBJ2-5, with TRBD2 matching 8 bases. The junction had 16 bases not matched to a gene; V was cut back by 3 bases and J by 7 bases. The CDR3 contains 17 residues. Germline CDR1 is SGHDN and CDR2 is FVKESK.

V usage is TRBV5-1 and J usage is TRBJ2-5; 9 positions match TRBD1. The CDR3 spans 15 residues. Germline loops: CDR1 SGHRS, CDR2 YFSETQ. V gave up 7 bases and J gave up 5 bases; unmatched junction bases: 12. The CDR3 region is CASRGLTGGGETQYF. The CDR3 region has the DNA TGCGCCAGCCGAGGGCTGACAGGGGGAGGGGAGACCCAGTACTTC.

The rearrangement joins TRBV19 to TRBJ1-1; TRBD1 agrees at 9 bases. The V gene's germline CDR1 is LNHDA and CDR2 SQIVND (reference sequence). The CDR3 consists of 14 residues. J was trimmed by 4 bases and V by 7 bases; bases with no gene match: 7. The CDR3 nucleotides read TGTGCCAGTACCACGGTGGGACAGGGCACTGAAGCTTTCTTT. The encoded protein is CASTTVGQGTEAFF. Drawing the rest from reference TRBV19 and TRBJ1-1, the complete variable domain is DGGITQSPKYLFRKEGQNVTLSCEQNLNHDAMYWYRQDPGQGLRLIYYSQIVNDFQKGDIAEGYSVSREKKESFPLTVTSAQKNPTAFYLCASTTVGQGTEAFFGQGTRLTVV.

Concerning this clone: Sequence at one end of the junction differs from germline and may be a read error. The chain joins TRBV7-7 to TRBJ2-1; 13 bases align to TRBD2. This CDR3 is 15 amino acids long. Germline values: CDR1 SSHAT, CDR2 FNYEAQ (reference sequence). The CDR3 loop reads CASSRTSGSRDEQFF. The DNA for the CDR3 is TGTGCTAGCAGCCGGACTAGCGGGAGTCGCGATGAGCAGTTCTTC. The entire variable domain, with the rest obtained from reference TRBV7-7 and TRBJ2-1, is as follows: GAGVSQSPRYKVTKRGQDVTLRCDPISSHATLYWYQQALGQGPEFLTYFNYEAQPDKSGLPSDRFSAERPEGSISTLTIQRTEQRDSAMYRCASSRTSGSRDEQFFGPGTRLTVL.

This chain links TRBV5-8 with TRBJ2-2, with unresolved D. The CDR3 spans 12 residues. The V gene lost 2 bases and the J gene lost 5 bases, with 4 bases spanning the gap. CDR1 and CDR2 from the germline V gene are SGHTS and YDEGEE. The CDR3 region has the DNA TGTGCCAGCAGCTTCTTGACCGGGGAGCTGTTTTTT. Amino acids: CASSFLTGELFF.

The chain uses TRBV5-4 and TRBJ1-1; D is perhaps TRBD1 (6 bases). Trimming removed 4 bases at V and 4 bases at J, with 14 bases between. From germline, CDR1 is SGHNT and CDR2 YYREEE (reference sequence). This CDR3 region has 14 residues. The CDR3 protein is CASSRNRDLTEAFF. The CDR3 nucleotides are TGTGCCAGCAGCCGTAACAGGGACCTCACTGAAGCTTTCTTT. Full variable domain (outside the CDR3, taken from reference TRBV5-4 and TRBJ1-1): ETGVTQSPTHLIKTRGQQVTLRCSSQSGHNTVSWYQQALGQGPQFIFQYYREEENGRGNFPPRFSGLQFPNYSSELNVNALELDDSALYLCASSRNRDLTEAFFGQGTRLTVV.

This clone was seen just once. The chain employs TRBV30 and TRBJ2-1; TRBD2 might be the D (5 bases). From germline, CDR1 is GTSNPN and CDR2 SVGIG (reference sequence). The CDR3 is 13 amino acids. The V and J ends lost 2 bases and 9 bases respectively, with 14 bases between them. The CDR3 DNA reads as TGTGCCTGGAGTCTGGGAGTTACTGGTGAGCAGTTCTTC. Amino acid sequence: CAWSLGVTGEQFF.

This clone was seen a handful of times. V gene TRBV5-6 combines with J gene TRBJ1-1, with no clear D. The CDR3 sequence is 14 residues long. CDR1 is SGHDT, CDR2 YYEEEE, per germline. Trimming removed 4 bases from V and 2 bases from J, with 12 bases in between. The CDR3 region is CASSRERRNTEAFF. In nucleotides, the CDR3 is TGTGCCAGCAGCCGGGAACGGAGAAACACTGAAGCTTTCTTT.

The gene calls are TRBV19 and TRBJ2-2; maybe TRBD1 (7 bases). The CDR3 contains 13 residues. V was shortened by 8 bases and J by 5 bases, with 12 bases between the two germline ends. The germline V gene encodes CDR1 LNHDA and CDR2 SQIVND (reference sequence). The DNA for the CDR3 is TGTGCCAGTCATCAGGGGGGAACCGGGGAGCTGTTTTTT. It translates to CASHQGGTGELFF.

This clone was recorded a few times. The chain is built from TRBV11-2 and TRBJ1-2; D remains unclear. The germline gives CDR1 SGHAT, CDR2 FQNNGV. The CDR3 runs 12 residues. V was pared by 3 bases and J by 8 bases, with 10 bases between. CDR3: CASSFGEEGYTF. The CDR3 DNA reads TGTGCCAGCAGCTTCGGGGAAGAGGGCTACACCTTC. Looking up the rest from reference TRBV11-2 and TRBJ1-2 gives the full variable domain: EAGVAQSPRYKIIEKRQSVAFWCNPISGHATLYWYQQILGQGPKLLIQFQNNGVVDDSQLPKDRFSAERLKGVDSTLKIQPAKLEDSAVYLCASSFGEEGYTFGSGTRLTVV.

Only a few counts were recorded for this clone. The V and J genes are TRBV2 and TRBJ1-1; TRBD1 agrees at 11 bases. J gave up 1 base and V 6 bases, and 1 base lay outside the gene matches. Per the germline V gene, CDR1 is SNHLY and CDR2 is FYNNEI. The CDR3 runs to 14 residues. The CDR3 region is CASRDRGQNTEAFF. The CDR3 coding sequence is TGTGCCAGCAGGGACAGGGGGCAGAACACTGAAGCTTTCTTT.

The V and J genes are TRBV5-1 and TRBJ1-1; 7 bases are a match to TRBD1. This CDR3 region has 15 residues. CDR1 and CDR2 from the germline V gene are SGHRS and YFSETQ. Trimming removed 2 bases from V and 1 base from J; junction bases left unmatched: 5. CDR3 nucleotides: TGCGCCAGCAGCTTTTCCGGGACAGCGAACACTGAAGCTTTCTTT. Encoded protein: CASSFSGTANTEAFF.

This chain links TRBV7-2 with TRBJ2-7, with 8 bases fitting TRBD2. V was clipped by 5 bases and J by 6 bases; unmatched bases: 9. The length of the CDR3 is 14 residues. The germline CDR1 and CDR2 sequences are SGHTA and FQGNSA. The CDR3 DNA is TGTGCCAGCAGCCCGGGACTAGTACTTTCCGAGCAGTACTTC. It encodes CASSPGLVLSEQYF.

This chain links TRBV7-9 with TRBJ1-1; 7 nucleotides align to TRBD1. The CDR3 covers 14 residues. The germline gives CDR1 SEHNR, CDR2 FQNEAQ (reference sequence). The J segment lost 7 bases and the V segment lost 3 bases, leaving 8 bases of the junction unmatched. For the CDR3, the DNA is TGTGCCAGCAGCTTTAACAGGGGAATGAATGAAGCTTTCTTT. Residues: CASSFNRGMNEAFF.

The chain combines TRBV5-1 with TRBJ2-3; possible D gene TRBD2, 5 bases. This CDR3 is 16 amino acids long. Trimming cost V 0 bases and J 2 bases, with 13 bases left between them. Germline assignment: CDR1 SGHRS and CDR2 YFSETQ. The CDR3, as DNA: TGCGCCAGCAGCTTGGGTCTCAGCGGTTCCACAGATACGCAGTATTTT. This sequence encodes CASSLGLSGSTDTQYF.

This clone was observed a few times. The J gene is TRBJ1-1, the V gene TRBV6-5, with TRBD1 as a possible D gene (6 bases). The CDR3 consists of 15 residues. Germline values: CDR1 MNHEY, CDR2 SVGAGI. The germline V and J ends were trimmed by 0 bases and 2 bases, with 10 bases remaining between them. CDR3 in amino acids: CASSYSTGINTEAFF. CDR3 bases: TGTGCCAGCAGTTACTCGACAGGAATAAACACTGAAGCTTTCTTT.

This clone was seen only once. The chain couples TRBV5-1 to TRBJ2-7; 9 bases line up with TRBD2. CDR1 and CDR2 from the germline V gene are SGHRS and YFSETQ. Trimming at V came to 4 bases and at J to 3 bases, leaving 8 bases not matched to a gene. The CDR3 is 15 residues long. The CDR3 sequence is CASSAASGTLYEQYF. CDR3 DNA: TGCGCCAGCAGCGCAGCTAGCGGGACCCTCTACGAGCAGTACTTC.

The chain recombines TRBV18 with TRBJ1-2, with 9 bases matching TRBD1. The junction had 7 bases not matched to a gene; V was cut back by 0 bases and J by 8 bases. The CDR3 extends over 15 amino acids. Germline CDR1 is KGHSH and CDR2 is LQKENI. The CDR3 DNA is TGTGCCAGCTCACCACCGGGGACAGGGCGGTTCGGCTACACCTTC. This sequence encodes CASSPPGTGRFGYTF.

The rearrangement links TRBV5-1 to TRBJ2-7; TRBD1 matches at 7 bases. CDR1 is SGHRS and CDR2 is YFSETQ in the germline V gene. Trimming took 4 bases from V and 0 from J; bases not matched to a gene: 7. The CDR3 spans 15 residues. The CDR3 is CASSVPRDSSYEQYF. The CDR3 DNA sequence: TGCGCCAGCAGCGTCCCGAGGGACAGCTCCTACGAGCAGTACTTC.

V is TRBV5-1 and J is TRBJ2-7; D unclear. Between the trimmed V and J ends, which lost 3 bases and 3 bases, there was a span of 13 bases. The CDR3 extends over 14 amino acids. The germline V gene has CDR1 SGHRS and CDR2 YFSETQ. The CDR3 reads CASSSPTENYEQYF. In nucleotides, the CDR3 is TGCGCCAGCAGCTCTCCCACAGAGAACTACGAGCAGTACTTC.

J is TRBJ1-6 and V is TRBV19; 9 bases agree with TRBD1. Per germline, CDR1 LNHDA and CDR2 SQIVND (reference sequence). The CDR3 is 15 residues long. Unmatched junction bases numbered 6, after V lost 5 bases and J lost 7 bases. The DNA for the CDR3 is TGTGCCAGTAGTTTTACCGGGACAGGGAATTCACCCCTCCACTTT. Translation gives CASSFTGTGNSPLHF.

This chain joins TRBV7-9 and TRBJ2-5, with D unclear. The germline V gene encodes CDR1 SEHNR and CDR2 FQNEAQ (reference sequence). The length of the CDR3 is 15 residues. V lost 2 bases, J lost 5 bases, and 15 bases lay in between. CDR3 nucleotides: TGTGCCAGCAGCTTAACAGACGCCCGGTGGGAGACCCAGTACTTC. Translation gives CASSLTDARWETQYF. Supplemented by reference TRBV7-9 and TRBJ2-5, the full variable domain reads DTGVSQNPRHKITKRGQNVTFRCDPISEHNRLYWYRQTLGQGPEFLTYFQNEAQLEKSRLLSDRFSAERPKGSFSTLEIQRTEQGDSAMYLCASSLTDARWETQYFGPGTRLLVL.